This T cell receptor beta chain came from a study of metastatic and nonmetastatic thyroid tumors. Whole-study context: Blood and tumor or nodule tissue repertoires from malignant and benign thyroid patients were compared.

This clone was detected many times. TCRdb re-called the PCR reads via MiXCR. This sample carries around 30,000 clones, less than 25% of them seen once, and the ten largest clones take about 2.5%. Prior to thyroid surgery, none of the patients had received any treatment. With 0 bases clipped from V and 2 bases from J, the junction kept 7 bases outside the gene matches. CDR1 is SGDLS, CDR2 YYNGEE, per germline. The CDR3 length is 17 residues. This clonotype originated in a female donor with papillary thyroid cancer or a benign thyroid nodule (not recorded which). Some clones in this sample may be carry-over from other donors' samples. The rearrangement uses TRBV9 and TRBJ2-1; 8 nucleotides match TRBD1. Sequenced: blood. CDR3 sequence reads: CASSVALEGQAYNEQFF. Written as DNA, the CDR3 is TGTGCCAGCAGCGTAGCTTTGGAGGGACAGGCCTACAATGAGCAGTTCTTC. The full variable domain, its missing parts supplied by reference TRBV9 and TRBJ2-1, is DSGVTQTPKHLITATGQRVTLRCSPRSGDLSVYWYQQSLDQGLQFLIQYYNGEERAKGNILERFSAQQFPDLHSELNLSSLELGDSALYFCASSVALEGQAYNEQFFGPGTRLTVL.